This T cell receptor (beta chain) was sequenced in a study of identical twins. MiXCR, run by TCRdb on the 5' RACE reads, gives a single entry per CDR3 protein. The sample yields a few hundred thousand distinct CDR3 sequences, approximately 9.1% seen once. Germline-derived CDR1 and CDR2 are MGHRA and YSYEKL. The CDR3 is 15 residues long. After removal of 0 bases from V and 1 base from J, the junction contained 2 bases not matched to a gene. Only a few counts were recorded for this clonotype. The material sequenced was naive T cells sorted from blood. This rearrangement joins TRBV4-1 to TRBJ2-5, with 7 bases that match TRBD2. This receptor was obtained from a woman aged 45-65 years in good health. CDR3 residues: CASSQDGRAQETQYF. Here the CDR3 DNA reads TGCGCCAGCAGCCAAGATGGGAGGGCCCAAGAGACCCAGTACTTC.